The next 30 T cell receptor beta chains were all read from a single sample in a study of blood T cell repertoires in COVID-19. TCRdb's table, derived via immunoSEQ multiplex PCR, lists solely in-frame clones and lacks some. The sample has 270,000 or so clones; 85% to 90% are singletons. Sequenced sample: peripheral blood. These receptors originate from a woman aged 25-40 years with COVID-19, enrolled during active disease.

A few counts support this clone. The chain carries TRBV6-5 and TRBJ1-2; a weak D match, TRBD1 (6 bases). Germline CDR1 and CDR2: MNHEY and SVGAGI. The CDR3 loop spans 13 amino acids. The V end lost 4 bases, the J end lost 4 bases, and 10 bases lay between the germline ends. The CDR3 spells CASSSGQPYGYTF. Here the CDR3 DNA reads TGTGCCAGCAGTTCCGGACAGCCCTATGGCTACACCTTC.

V usage is TRBV30 and J usage is TRBJ2-2; 8 bases align to TRBD2. Losses at the gene ends were 6 bases for V and 4 bases for J; bases not matched to a gene: 1. The CDR3 consists of 12 residues. Germline V CDR1 and CDR2: GTSNPN, SVGIG (reference sequence). DNA of the CDR3: TGTGCCTGCGGGGGGGCCACCGGGGAGCTGTTTTTT. Translated, it gives CACGGATGELFF.

The chain links TRBV6-5 to TRBJ2-1; a weak D match, TRBD1 (6 bases). There are 14 residues in the CDR3. The V and J ends lost 6 bases and 9 bases respectively, with 18 bases between them. From germline, CDR1 is MNHEY and CDR2 SVGAGI. As DNA, the CDR3 is TGTGCCAGCAGCCATTCACAGGGTTCGGGTGAGCAGTTCTTC. It is translated as CASSHSQGSGEQFF.

This chain links TRBV6-5 with TRBJ2-7; D remains unclear. The CDR3 runs 14 residues. The ends were cut back, 2 bases at V and 7 bases at J, with 15 bases in the middle. CDR1 and CDR2 from the germline V gene are MNHEY and SVGAGI. The DNA of the CDR3 is TGTGCCAGCAGTTACCACGGGTTTTCGAGGGAGCAGTACTTC. This sequence encodes CASSYHGFSREQYF.

The rearrangement joins TRBV19 to TRBJ2-1; TRBD1 agrees at 11 bases. With V trimmed by 5 bases and J by 4 bases, 4 bases remained unmatched. The CDR3 length is 15 residues. CDR1 is LNHDA and CDR2 is SQIVND in the germline V gene (reference sequence). The CDR3 coding sequence is TGTGCCAGTAGTCAAGGGACAGGGGGGTACAATGAGCAGTTCTTC. It specifies CASSQGTGGYNEQFF.

This clone came up many times. CDR3 amino acids: CASSHRTSGAYNEQFF. The CDR3, as DNA: TGTGCCAGCAGCCATCGGACTAGCGGGGCCTACAATGAGCAGTTCTTC. The chain couples TRBV4-2 to TRBJ2-1, with 12 bases matching TRBD2. The CDR3 runs 16 residues. J gave up 2 bases and V 3 bases, and 2 bases lay outside the gene matches. CDR1 and CDR2 from the germline V gene are LGHNA and YNFKEQ.

The chain couples TRBV5-1 to TRBJ1-2; 7 positions match TRBD1. The CDR3 contains 14 residues. Germline lookup yields CDR1 SGHRS and CDR2 YFSETQ. V shed 4 bases, J shed 5 bases, and the junction held 8 bases outside the gene matches. This CDR3 reads CASSPEDRPYGYTF. CDR3 DNA: TGCGCCAGCAGCCCTGAGGACAGGCCTTATGGCTACACCTTC.

CDR3 residues: CATSDSGRGDGEQFF. CDR3 coding DNA: TGTGCCACCAGTGATTCGGGCAGGGGTGATGGCGAGCAGTTCTTC. The chain has TRBV24-1 and TRBJ2-1; D perhaps matches TRBD1 (6 bases). Germline CDR1 and CDR2: KGHDR and SFDVKD. The V end was cut by 2 bases, the J end by 10 bases, with 17 bases between. The CDR3 covers 15 residues.

The chain is built from TRBV21-1 and TRBJ2-7; the table's D call of TRBD1 was not tested on the DNA. TRBV21-1 is flagged as a pseudogene. The CDR3 loop spans 15 amino acids. For the CDR3, the DNA is TGTGCCAGCCCCAGGAATGTGAGCCTTTCCTACGAGCAGTACTTC. Residues: CASPRNVSLSYEQYF.

The chain uses TRBV7-6 and TRBJ1-1; the match to TRBD1 covers 11 bases. The CDR3 is 18 residues long. The V gene's germline CDR1 is SGHVS and CDR2 FNYEAQ. Trimming removed 5 bases from V and 0 bases from J; junction bases left unmatched: 11. The CDR3 sequence: CASSTSGQGVGMNTEAFF. The CDR3 bases are TGTGCCAGCAGCACCTCGGGACAGGGGGTAGGGATGAACACTGAAGCTTTCTTT.

The rearrangement joins TRBV27 to TRBJ1-1; TRBD1 aligns across 8 bases. Germline V gene sequence: CDR1 MNHEY, CDR2 SMNVEV (reference sequence). The CDR3 extends over 17 amino acids. V was clipped by 2 bases and J by 0 bases; unmatched bases: 8. CDR3 in DNA: TGTGCCAGCAGTTTAGGGCCCGGGACAGGATTGAACACTGAAGCTTTCTTT. This gives the protein CASSLGPGTGLNTEAFF.

This clone was seen a single time. The V gene is TRBV14, the J gene TRBJ2-3; 8 nucleotides line up with TRBD1. The V segment lost 4 bases and the J segment 6 bases; nucleotides outside the gene matches: 9. Germline values: CDR1 SGHDN, CDR2 FVKESK. This CDR3 spans 15 amino acids. The CDR3 DNA reads TGTGCCAGCAGCCGGACAGGGTCATTGTCTGATACGCAGTATTTT. It codes for CASSRTGSLSDTQYF. The full variable domain, in which reference TRBV14 and TRBJ2-3 provide the parts outside the CDR3, is EAGVTQFPSHSVIEKGQTVTLRCDPISGHDNLYWYRRVMGKEIKFLLHFVKESKQDESGMPNNRFLAERTGGTYSTLKVQPAELEDSGVYFCASSRTGSLSDTQYFGPGTRLTVL.

The chain carries TRBV14 and TRBJ2-2, with D unclear. The CDR3 contains 14 residues. V gave up 5 bases and J gave up 5 bases, with 12 bases separating them. Germline V gene lookup returns CDR1 SGHDN and CDR2 FVKESK. CDR3 in amino acids: CASSAYYGTGELFF. The DNA for the CDR3 is TGTGCCAGCAGCGCCTACTATGGGACCGGGGAGCTGTTTTTT. Filled out from reference TRBV14 and TRBJ2-2, the complete variable domain reads EAGVTQFPSHSVIEKGQTVTLRCDPISGHDNLYWYRRVMGKEIKFLLHFVKESKQDESGMPNNRFLAERTGGTYSTLKVQPAELEDSGVYFCASSAYYGTGELFFGEGSRLTVL.

The chain couples TRBV18 to TRBJ1-2, with no clear D. Germline CDR1 KGHSH, CDR2 LQKENI. V was shortened by 2 bases and J by 1 base, with 14 bases between the two germline ends. The length of the CDR3 is 16 residues. The CDR3 loop reads CASSPTTPEYNYGYTF. CDR3 DNA sequence: TGTGCCAGCTCACCAACGACACCCGAATATAACTATGGCTACACCTTC. Complete variable domain (other parts from reference TRBV18 and TRBJ1-2): NAGVMQNPRHLVRRRGQEARLRCSPMKGHSHVYWYRQLPEEGLKFMVYLQKENIIDESGMPKERFSAEFPKEGPSILRIQQVVRGDSAAYFCASSPTTPEYNYGYTFGSGTRLTVV.

V usage is TRBV13 and J usage is TRBJ2-7; TRBD2 is a possible D gene (6 bases). Germline CDR1 is PRHDT and CDR2 is FYEKMQ (reference sequence). Trimming left V 0 bases short and J 0 bases short, with 9 bases between. CDR3 length: 15 amino acids. The CDR3 DNA reads TGTGCCAGCAGCTTAGGGGGACTTATCTCCTACGAGCAGTACTTC. Amino acid sequence: CASSLGGLISYEQYF.

The table lists this clone with a count of one. This chain connects TRBV15 to TRBJ2-1, with 8 bases identical to TRBD2. The V and J ends lost 1 base and 4 bases, in that order; junction bases with no gene match: 6. CDR3 size: 16 residues. The germline V gene has CDR1 LNHNV and CDR2 YYDKDF (reference sequence). This CDR3 reads CATSRGRTSGYNEQFF. The CDR3 nucleotides read TGTGCCACCAGCAGAGGGAGAACTAGCGGATACAATGAGCAGTTCTTC. Combining the CDR3 with reference TRBV15 and TRBJ2-1 gives the whole variable domain DAMVIQNPRYQVTQFGKPVTLSCSQTLNHNVMYWYQQKSSQAPKLLFHYYDKDFNNEADTPDNFQSRRPNTSFCFLDIRSPGLGDTAMYLCATSRGRTSGYNEQFFGPGTRLTVL.

The table lists this clone with a count of one. The chain carries TRBV18 and TRBJ1-2; TRBD1 matches at 9 bases. Trimming took 1 base from V and 6 from J; bases not matched to a gene: 9. CDR1 is KGHSH, CDR2 LQKENI, per germline. The CDR3 contains 16 residues. The CDR3, as DNA: TGTGCCAGCTCACCACAGCGGACAGGGGATGAAAATGGCTACACCTTC. Residues: CASSPQRTGDENGYTF.

The chain has TRBV18 and TRBJ2-2; no definite D call. The germline V gene encodes CDR1 KGHSH and CDR2 LQKENI. V lost 2 bases, J lost 0 bases, and 7 bases lay in between. The CDR3 is made up of 15 amino acids. This chain's CDR3 is CASSPMGANTGELFF. In DNA form, the CDR3 reads TGTGCCAGCTCACCAATGGGCGCGAACACCGGGGAGCTGTTTTTT.

This chain connects TRBV20-1 to TRBJ1-5, with D unresolved. This CDR3 spans 12 amino acids. Per the germline V gene, CDR1 is DFQATT and CDR2 is SNEGSKA (reference sequence). V lost 3 bases, J lost 6 bases, and 9 bases lay in between. The CDR3 loop reads CSASGNSQPQHF. CDR3 nucleotides: TGCAGTGCTAGTGGTAACAGTCAGCCCCAGCATTTT.

V usage is TRBV28 and J usage is TRBJ1-2; 7 bases line up with TRBD1. V dropped 3 bases and J dropped 4; count of bases not matched to a gene: 2. The germline V gene encodes CDR1 MDHEN and CDR2 SYDVKM. The CDR3 length is 13 residues. This CDR3 is CASSFRGRYGYTF. In DNA, the CDR3 is TGTGCCAGCAGTTTTAGGGGGCGCTATGGCTACACCTTC.

The rearrangement uses TRBV7-9 and TRBJ1-4; D unresolved. Germline loops: CDR1 SEHNR, CDR2 FQNEAQ (reference sequence). V was shortened by 1 base and J by 8 bases, with 11 bases between the two germline ends. This CDR3 comprises 14 residues. The CDR3: CASSLDWGGEKLFF. CDR3 nucleotides: TGTGCCAGCAGCTTAGACTGGGGAGGAGAAAAACTGTTTTTT.

The chain recombines TRBV2 with TRBJ2-5; 10 positions agree with TRBD2. The CDR3 contains 15 residues. Trimming cost V 3 bases and J 2 bases; bases outside gene matches: 3. Germline-derived CDR1 and CDR2 are SNHLY and FYNNEI. The CDR3 reads CASSDLAGVQETQYF. CDR3 coding DNA: TGTGCCAGCAGTGATCTAGCGGGGGTTCAAGAGACCCAGTACTTC.

The rearrangement joins TRBV24-1 to TRBJ2-3; tentative D call: TRBD2 (5 bases). Germline V gene sequence: CDR1 KGHDR, CDR2 SFDVKD. Trimming took off 3 bases at V and 4 bases at J, with 13 bases between the two ends. The CDR3 extends over 15 amino acids. Here the CDR3 reads CATSDKGWGADTQYF. In DNA form, the CDR3 reads TGTGCCACCAGTGATAAGGGTTGGGGAGCAGATACGCAGTATTTT.

The rearrangement joins TRBV6-5 to TRBJ2-3; D possibly corresponds to TRBD2 (5 bases). The CDR3 sequence is 15 residues long. Trimming removed 2 bases at V and 8 bases at J, with 17 bases between. Germline CDR1 MNHEY, CDR2 SVGAGI. CDR3 region: CASSYGSGIPGTQYF. The CDR3 DNA reads TGTGCCAGCAGTTACGGGTCCGGGATTCCCGGTACGCAGTATTTT.

The genes are TRBV5-1 and TRBJ1-2, with 11 bases matching TRBD1. Trimming took 3 bases from V and 4 from J; bases not matched to a gene: 5. This CDR3 contains 15 residues. Germline CDR1 SGHRS, CDR2 YFSETQ. CDR3 protein: CASSSGQGAGYGYTF. DNA for the CDR3: TGCGCCAGCAGCTCCGGACAGGGGGCAGGCTATGGCTACACCTTC.

The rearrangement uses TRBV24-1 and TRBJ2-7; 9 positions agree with TRBD1. The CDR3 has 15 residues. CDR1 and CDR2 from the germline V gene are KGHDR and SFDVKD. The ends lost 4 bases at V and 4 bases at J; junction bases unmatched: 7. Written as DNA, the CDR3 is TGTGCCACCAGTGACCGACAGGGGGGTATTTACGAGCAGTACTTC. Translating it yields CATSDRQGGIYEQYF.

This chain joins TRBV5-1 and TRBJ2-1; 10 bases match TRBD2. The germline gives CDR1 SGHRS, CDR2 YFSETQ. The CDR3 totals 15 residues. The V segment lost 5 bases and the J segment 4 bases; nucleotides outside the gene matches: 6. CDR3 DNA: TGCGCCAGCAGACCCGGGACTAGCGCGTACAATGAGCAGTTCTTC. It is translated as CASRPGTSAYNEQFF.

This clone was picked up a small number of times. The chain uses TRBV18 and TRBJ2-7; 8 nucleotides align to TRBD2. This CDR3 has 14 amino acids. CDR1 and CDR2 from the germline V gene are KGHSH and LQKENI. The J segment lost 3 bases and the V segment lost 4 bases, leaving 5 bases of the junction unmatched. CDR3 residues: CASSLRTSSYEQYF. CDR3 sequence (DNA): TGTGCCAGCTCACTCAGGACTAGCAGCTACGAGCAGTACTTC.

This clone was seen just once. The chain joins TRBV12-3 or TRBV12-4 to TRBJ1-4; tentatively, D is TRBD1 (5 bases). The CDR3 has 13 residues. V dropped 4 bases and J dropped 9 bases, with 12 bases sitting between them. For the CDR3, the DNA is TGTGCCAGCAGTTCCTCGACAGACAAAAAACTGTTTTTT. It is translated as CASSSSTDKKLFF.

The gene calls are TRBV19 and TRBJ2-2; 7 bases agree with TRBD2. Trimming removed 3 bases from V and 6 bases from J; junction bases left unmatched: 1. Per the germline V gene, CDR1 is LNHDA and CDR2 is SQIVND (reference sequence). CDR3 size: 13 residues. In DNA form, the CDR3 reads TGTGCCAGTAGTATGGGGGGGGCCGGGGAGCTGTTTTTT. This sequence encodes CASSMGGAGELFF.